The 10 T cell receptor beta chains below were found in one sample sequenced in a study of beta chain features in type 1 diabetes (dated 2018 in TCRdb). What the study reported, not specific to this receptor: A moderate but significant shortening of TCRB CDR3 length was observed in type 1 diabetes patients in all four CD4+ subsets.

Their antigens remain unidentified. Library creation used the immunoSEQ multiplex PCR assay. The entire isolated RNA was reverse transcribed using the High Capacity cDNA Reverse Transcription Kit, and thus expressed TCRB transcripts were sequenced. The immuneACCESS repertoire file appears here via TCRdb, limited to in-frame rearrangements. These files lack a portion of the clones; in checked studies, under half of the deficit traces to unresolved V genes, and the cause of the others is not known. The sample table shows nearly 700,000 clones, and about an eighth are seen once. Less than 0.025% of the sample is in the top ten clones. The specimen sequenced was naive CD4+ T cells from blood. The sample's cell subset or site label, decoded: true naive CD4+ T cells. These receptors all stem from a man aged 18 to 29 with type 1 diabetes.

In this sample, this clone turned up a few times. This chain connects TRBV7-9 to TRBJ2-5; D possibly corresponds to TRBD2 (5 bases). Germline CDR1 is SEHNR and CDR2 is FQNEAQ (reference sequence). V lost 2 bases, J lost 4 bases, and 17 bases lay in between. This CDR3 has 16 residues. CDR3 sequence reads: CASSLPHSGGGETQYF. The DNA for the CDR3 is TGTGCCAGCAGCTTACCCCACAGCGGAGGAGGAGAGACCCAGTACTTC.

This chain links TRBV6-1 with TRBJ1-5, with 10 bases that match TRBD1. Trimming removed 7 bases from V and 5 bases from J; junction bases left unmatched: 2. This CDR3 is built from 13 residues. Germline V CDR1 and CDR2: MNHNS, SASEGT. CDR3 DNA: TGTGCCAGCACGGGGACAGGGGATCAGCCCCAGCATTTT. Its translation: CASTGTGDQPQHF.

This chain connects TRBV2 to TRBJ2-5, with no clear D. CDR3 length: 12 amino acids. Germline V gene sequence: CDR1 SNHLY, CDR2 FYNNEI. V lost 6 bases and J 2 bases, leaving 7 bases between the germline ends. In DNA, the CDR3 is TGTGCCAGCAGGGGGAATCAAGAGACCCAGTACTTC. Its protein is CASRGNQETQYF.

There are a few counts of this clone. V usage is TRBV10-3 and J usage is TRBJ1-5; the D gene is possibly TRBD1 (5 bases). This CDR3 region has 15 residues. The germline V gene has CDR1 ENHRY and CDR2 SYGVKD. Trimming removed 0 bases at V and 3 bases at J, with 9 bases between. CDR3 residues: CAISESGGANQPQHF. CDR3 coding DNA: TGTGCCATCAGTGAGTCGGGAGGGGCCAATCAGCCCCAGCATTTT.

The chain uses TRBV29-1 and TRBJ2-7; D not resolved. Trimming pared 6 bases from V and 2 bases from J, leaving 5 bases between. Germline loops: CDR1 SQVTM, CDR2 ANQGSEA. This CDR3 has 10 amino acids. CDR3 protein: CSVQPYEQYF. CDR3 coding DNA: TGCAGCGTCCAACCCTACGAGCAGTACTTC.

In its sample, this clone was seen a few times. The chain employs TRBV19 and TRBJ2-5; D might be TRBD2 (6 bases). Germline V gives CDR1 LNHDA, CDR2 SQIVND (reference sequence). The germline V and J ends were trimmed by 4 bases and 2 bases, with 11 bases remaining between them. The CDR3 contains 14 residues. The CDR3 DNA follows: TGTGCCAGTAGTACCTGGGGGGTGCAAGAGACCCAGTACTTC. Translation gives CASSTWGVQETQYF.

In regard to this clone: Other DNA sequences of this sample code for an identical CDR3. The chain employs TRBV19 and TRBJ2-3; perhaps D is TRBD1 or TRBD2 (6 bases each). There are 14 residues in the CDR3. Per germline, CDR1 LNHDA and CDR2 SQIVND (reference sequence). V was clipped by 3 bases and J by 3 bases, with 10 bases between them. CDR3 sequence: CASSMGGGTDTQYF. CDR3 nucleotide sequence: TGTGCCAGTAGTATGGGGGGCGGAACAGATACGCAGTATTTT. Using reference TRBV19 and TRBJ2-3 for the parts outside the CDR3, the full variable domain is DGGITQSPKYLFRKEGQNVTLSCEQNLNHDAMYWYRQDPGQGLRLIYYSQIVNDFQKGDIAEGYSVSREKKESFPLTVTSAQKNPTAFYLCASSMGGGTDTQYFGPGTRLTVL.

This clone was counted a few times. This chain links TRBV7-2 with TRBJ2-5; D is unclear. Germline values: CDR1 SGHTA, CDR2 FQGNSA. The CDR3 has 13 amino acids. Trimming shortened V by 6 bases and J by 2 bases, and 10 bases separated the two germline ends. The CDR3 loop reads CASSPDGQETQYF. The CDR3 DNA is TGTGCCAGCAGTCCGGACGGACAAGAGACCCAGTACTTC.

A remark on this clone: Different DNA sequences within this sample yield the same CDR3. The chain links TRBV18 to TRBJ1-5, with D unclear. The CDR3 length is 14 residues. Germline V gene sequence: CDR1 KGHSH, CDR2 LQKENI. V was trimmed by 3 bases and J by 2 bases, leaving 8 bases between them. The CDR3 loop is CASSPREGNQPQHF. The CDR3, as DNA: TGTGCCAGCTCACCCAGAGAGGGCAATCAGCCCCAGCATTTT.

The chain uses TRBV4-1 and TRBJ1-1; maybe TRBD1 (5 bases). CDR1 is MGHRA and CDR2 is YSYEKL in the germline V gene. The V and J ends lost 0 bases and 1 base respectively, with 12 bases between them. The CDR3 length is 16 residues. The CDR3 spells CASSQDGRGKNTEAFF. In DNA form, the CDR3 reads TGCGCCAGCAGCCAAGATGGGAGGGGCAAGAACACTGAAGCTTTCTTT.